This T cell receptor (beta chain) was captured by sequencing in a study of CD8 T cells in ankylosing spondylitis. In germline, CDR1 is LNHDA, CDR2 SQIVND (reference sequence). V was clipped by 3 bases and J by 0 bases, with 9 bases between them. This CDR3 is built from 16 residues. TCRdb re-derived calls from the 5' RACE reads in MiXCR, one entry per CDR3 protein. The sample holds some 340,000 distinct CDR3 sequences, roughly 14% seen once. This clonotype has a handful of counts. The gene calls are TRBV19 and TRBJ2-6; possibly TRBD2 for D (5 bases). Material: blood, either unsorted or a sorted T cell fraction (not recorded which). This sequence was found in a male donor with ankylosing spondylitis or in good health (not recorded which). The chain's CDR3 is CASSMGRLSGANVLTF. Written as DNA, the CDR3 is TGTGCCAGTAGTATGGGGAGACTCTCTGGGGCCAACGTCCTGACTTTC. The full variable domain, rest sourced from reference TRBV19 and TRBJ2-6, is DGGITQSPKYLFRKEGQNVTLSCEQNLNHDAMYWYRQDPGQGLRLIYYSQIVNDFQKGDIAEGYSVSREKKESFPLTVTSAQKNPTAFYLCASSMGRLSGANVLTFGAGSRLTVL.